Listed below are T cell receptor beta chains from one sample, sequenced in a study of T cell repertoires in cytomegalovirus infection. TCRdb re-called the reads with MiXCR, one entry per CDR3 protein. The sample carries nearly 550,000 distinct CDR3 sequences, approximately 15% recorded once. The sample comprised CD8+ T cells from PBMCs. These receptors came from a human donor in good health (CMV status not recorded). Some clones in this sample may be carry-over from other donors' samples. The CDR3 runs from the conserved cysteine through the conserved F or W. A D gene is named only where the DNA matches it firmly. Size is omitted from some rows. Given values are once, few, many or a class for expanded clones.

V gene	J gene	clone size	D gene	CDR3 protein	CDR3 DNA
TRBV7-9	TRBJ1-2	many	TRBD1	CASSSPGTDYGYTF	TGTGCCAGCAGCTCTCCCGGGACAGACTATGGCTACACCTTC
TRBV28	TRBJ1-1	few	NA	CASSFQILNTEAFF	TGTGCCAGCAGTTTTCAAATACTTAACACTGAAGCTTTCTTT
TRBV27	TRBJ2-7	NA	NA	CASSLTGLTYEQYF	TGTGCCAGCAGTTTAACCGGGTTAACCTACGAGCAGTACTTC
TRBV7-9	TRBJ1-4	many	NA	CASSLEGSRRHEKLFF	TGTGCCAGCAGCTTAGAGGGGTCCAGACGGCATGAAAAACTGTTTTTT
TRBV7-9	TRBJ1-2	few	TRBD1	CASSLAEGGFHGYTF	TGTGCCAGCAGCTTAGCGGAAGGGGGCTTCCATGGCTACACCTTC
TRBV19	TRBJ1-5	few	NA	CASRDQRRNQPQHF	TGTGCCAGTAGGGACCAACGTCGCAATCAGCCCCAGCATTTT
TRBV27	TRBJ1-1	NA	NA	CASSGGQRTEAFF	TGTGCCAGCAGCGGAGGACAGAGGACTGAAGCTTTCTTT
TRBV6-5	TRBJ2-1	NA	NA	CASSYSPANEQFF	TGTGCCAGCAGTTACTCGCCAGCAAATGAGCAGTTCTTC
TRBV27	TRBJ2-7	few	TRBD2	CASSPSGGSFFEQYF	TGTGCCAGCAGCCCTTCGGGCGGGAGCTTTTTCGAGCAGTACTTC
TRBV15	TRBJ2-7	few	NA	CATTSSEASYEQYF	TGTGCCACCACCTCGAGTGAGGCGTCCTACGAGCAGTACTTC
TRBV14	TRBJ2-7	few	NA	CASSQRTGTVFEQYF	TGTGCCAGCAGCCAGCGGACTGGCACCGTTTTCGAGCAGTACTTC
TRBV7-9	TRBJ2-7	NA	TRBD1	CASSLGDRGQYVQYF	TGTGCCAGCAGCTTGGGGGACAGGGGCCAATATGTGCAGTACTTC
TRBV20-1	TRBJ2-3	few	TRBD2	CSARGDALAGLPDTQYF	TGCAGTGCTAGAGGGGATGCCTTAGCGGGCCTCCCAGATACGCAGTATTTT
TRBV5-1	TRBJ1-3	NA	NA	CASSFDGLEGNTIYF	TGCGCCAGCAGCTTCGACGGGCTGGAGGGGAACACCATATATTTT
TRBV7-9	TRBJ2-5	NA	TRBD2	CASSFQRGVIETQYF	TGTGCCAGCAGCTTTCAGCGGGGGGTTATTGAGACCCAGTACTTC
TRBV10-3	TRBJ1-2	few	NA	CAITENGTPRTNYGYTF	TGTGCCATCACTGAAAACGGTACCCCCAGGACTAACTATGGCTACACCTTC
TRBV12-3/TRBV12-4	TRBJ2-2	many	NA	CASSPVDRQNTGELFF	TGTGCCAGCAGTCCCGTAGACAGGCAGAACACCGGGGAGCTGTTTTTT
TRBV2	TRBJ1-4	few	NA	CASSDWTAANEKLFF	TGTGCCAGCAGCGACTGGACTGCGGCAAATGAAAAACTGTTTTTT
TRBV2	TRBJ1-1	NA	TRBD1	CASSEPTGGMNTEAFF	TGTGCCAGCAGTGAGCCTACAGGGGGCATGAACACTGAAGCTTTCTTT
TRBV12-3/TRBV12-4	TRBJ1-3	many	NA	CASSPQLYSGNTIYF	TGTGCCAGCAGCCCCCAGCTATACTCTGGAAACACCATATATTTT
TRBV5-4	TRBJ1-1	few	NA	CASSLVEEAEAFF	TGTGCCAGCAGCTTGGTGGAAGAGGCGGAAGCTTTCTTT
TRBV12-3/TRBV12-4	TRBJ2-1	few	NA	CASSGGGRKRREQFF	TGTGCCAGCAGTGGGGGCGGTAGGAAGCGGAGGGAGCAGTTCTTC
TRBV27	TRBJ2-5	few	NA	CASSLGEGGKTQYF	TGTGCCAGCAGTCTAGGGGAAGGGGGGAAGACCCAGTACTTC
TRBV19	TRBJ1-2	NA	TRBD1	CASSITRQGDGYTF	TGTGCCAGTAGTATAACAAGACAGGGGGATGGCTACACCTTC
TRBV27	TRBJ2-7	NA	NA	CASSLSRGQVYEQYF	TGTGCCAGCAGTTTATCTCGGGGGCAGGTCTACGAGCAGTACTTC
TRBV7-9	TRBJ2-3	many	NA	CASSLPGAGTGTVSRLDTQYF	TGTGCCAGCAGCTTACCAGGAGCCGGGACCGGAACTGTTTCCCGCCTAGATACGCAGTATTTT
TRBV10-3	TRBJ1-2	many	NA	CAISEESPRGYTF	TGTGCCATCAGTGAGGAATCTCCGCGGGGCTACACCTTC
TRBV27	TRBJ2-7	many	NA	CASSPQLESSYEQYF	TGTGCCAGCAGCCCGCAGTTAGAGAGCTCCTACGAGCAGTACTTC
TRBV7-6	TRBJ1-1	many	TRBD1	CASSKGQGRTEAFF	TGTGCCAGCAGCAAGGGACAGGGAAGGACTGAAGCTTTCTTT
TRBV29-1	TRBJ2-5	few	NA	CSEMSQETQYF	TGCAGCGAAATGAGCCAAGAGACCCAGTACTTC
TRBV10-3	TRBJ2-7	NA	NA	CAISAGSGEQYF	TGTGCCATCAGTGCCGGGTCGGGCGAGCAGTACTTC
TRBV7-9	TRBJ2-7	many	NA	CASSLKISYEQYF	TGTGCCAGCAGCTTGAAGATCTCCTACGAGCAGTACTTC
TRBV7-9	TRBJ1-1	many	TRBD1	CASSTRDRGLRNTEAFF	TGTGCCAGCAGCACCCGGGACAGGGGGCTGCGGAACACTGAAGCTTTCTTT
TRBV6-1	TRBJ1-1	many	NA	CASRVLQGPVPLLFRMNTEAFF	TGTGCCAGCAGGGTCCTTCAGGGACCAGTGCCCTTGCTTTTTAGGATGAACACTGAAGCTTTCTTT
TRBV28	TRBJ1-2	NA	TRBD1	CASIPLDRGAWRDGYTF	TGTGCCAGCATCCCCCTCGACAGGGGGGCTTGGAGAGATGGCTACACCTTC
TRBV20-1	TRBJ2-5	many	NA	CSARTPAGAWETQYF	TGCAGTGCTAGGACCCCCGCGGGGGCATGGGAGACCCAGTACTTC
TRBV7-8	TRBJ1-5	many	NA	CASSLEGQGVRGNQPQHF	TGTGCCAGCAGCTTAGAGGGTCAGGGAGTTAGGGGCAATCAGCCCCAGCATTTT
TRBV28	TRBJ2-2	many	NA	CASSAPSTGELFF	TGTGCCAGCAGTGCCCCGAGCACCGGGGAGCTGTTTTTT
TRBV28	TRBJ1-2	few	TRBD1	CASSEDRVETF	TGTGCCAGCAGTGAGGACAGGGTAGAAACCTTC
TRBV7-6	TRBJ1-6	few	NA	CASSLAGGGSASPLHF	TGTGCCAGCAGCTTAGCGGGAGGAGGGTCGGCCTCACCCCTCCACTTT
TRBV29-1	TRBJ1-1	few	NA	CSVEGGTYMNTEAFF	TGCAGCGTTGAGGGAGGGACCTACATGAACACTGAAGCTTTCTTT
TRBV24-1	TRBJ1-1	NA	NA	CATSDLGGMNTEAFF	TGTGCCACCAGTGATTTAGGCGGCATGAACACTGAAGCTTTCTTT
TRBV19	TRBJ2-1	few	NA	CASSPVVGGPNEQFF	TGTGCCAGTAGTCCCGTCGTGGGGGGACCGAATGAGCAGTTCTTC
TRBV2	TRBJ2-1	NA	TRBD2	CASRATGTSVYNEQFF	TGTGCCAGCAGGGCCACCGGGACTAGCGTCTACAATGAGCAGTTCTTC
TRBV20-1	TRBJ1-2	NA	TRBD1	CSAGTEYGYTF	TGCAGTGCCGGGACAGAATATGGCTACACCTTC
TRBV25-1	TRBJ2-5	many	NA	CASTYRERGKETQYF	TGTGCCAGCACCTACCGGGAGAGGGGTAAAGAGACCCAGTACTTC
TRBV10-3	TRBJ1-5	few	NA	CAISEWGVQPQHF	TGTGCCATCAGTGAGTGGGGGGTTCAGCCCCAGCATTTT
TRBV4-1	TRBJ2-5	many	NA	CASSQDLGSRKTQYF	TGCGCCAGCAGCCAAGATTTGGGTAGTAGAAAGACCCAGTACTTC
TRBV27	TRBJ1-6	NA	NA	CASSWSRGGNSPLHF	TGTGCCAGCAGTTGGTCAAGGGGAGGTAATTCACCCCTCCACTTT
TRBV5-4	TRBJ1-1	NA	NA	CASSFGYGGNTEAFF	TGTGCCAGCAGCTTTGGGTACGGGGGGAACACTGAAGCTTTCTTT
TRBV24-1	TRBJ1-2	NA	NA	CATSDDRDSSNYGYTF	TGTGCCACCAGTGACGACCGAGACAGTTCTAACTATGGCTACACCTTC
TRBV2	TRBJ1-5	few	TRBD1	CASSGGTGGRNQPQHF	TGTGCCAGCAGTGGGGGGACAGGGGGCCGCAATCAGCCCCAGCATTTT
TRBV28	TRBJ2-7	NA	TRBD2	CASSYPVSSGRASSTYEQYF	TGTGCCAGCAGTTACCCTGTTTCTAGCGGGAGGGCCTCTAGTACCTACGAGCAGTACTTC
TRBV7-9	TRBJ1-1	many	NA	CASSLASGPDTEAFF	TGTGCCAGCAGCTTAGCTTCAGGGCCGGACACTGAAGCTTTCTTT
TRBV7-6	TRBJ2-3	many	NA	CASSLGPRWNESTDTQYF	TGTGCCAGCAGCCTGGGGCCCAGGTGGAACGAGAGCACAGATACGCAGTATTTT